The 10 T cell receptor beta chains below come from one sample, sequenced in a study of T cell changes during pregnancy in multiple sclerosis. The assay was immunoSEQ multiplex PCR, and TCRdb's table has in-frame clones only and misses some. The table records over 100,000 clones, 90% to 95% of them present only once. The material was peripheral blood, obtained in the third trimester of pregnancy. All receptors come from a female donor with multiple sclerosis, enrolled in a pregnancy study.

This clone was seen once. J is TRBJ2-7 and V is TRBV28; the D gene is possibly TRBD2 (5 bases). The germline V gene encodes CDR1 MDHEN and CDR2 SYDVKM. CDR3 length: 13 residues. Trimming pared 3 bases from V and 1 base from J, leaving 7 bases between. CDR3 amino acids: CASSFRGSYEQYF. The CDR3 DNA follows: TGTGCCAGCAGTTTCAGAGGGTCCTACGAGCAGTACTTC.

This chain links TRBV28 with TRBJ1-2; 8 nucleotides agree with TRBD1. The germline V gene encodes CDR1 MDHEN and CDR2 SYDVKM. The ends lost 3 bases at V and 0 bases at J; junction bases unmatched: 9. The length of the CDR3 is 17 residues. The CDR3 DNA reads TGTGCCAGCAGTTTCTTCAGGGGGCCAACAGCTAACTATGGCTACACCTTC. This sequence encodes CASSFFRGPTANYGYTF.

This sequence joins TRBV2 and TRBJ2-1; 13 bases are shared with TRBD2. Germline-derived CDR1 and CDR2 are SNHLY and FYNNEI. Unmatched junction bases numbered 9, after V lost 6 bases and J lost 7 bases. CDR3 size: 16 residues. CDR3 sequence: CASSRTSGSSLNEQFF. CDR3 in DNA: TGTGCCAGCAGCAGGACTAGCGGGAGTTCGTTGAATGAGCAGTTCTTC.

The V gene is TRBV6-1, the J gene TRBJ1-1; perhaps TRBD1 as D (5 bases). Germline CDR1 reads MNHNS; CDR2 reads SASEGT. Trimming stripped 6 bases from V and 7 bases from J, with 15 bases between. The CDR3 extends over 13 amino acids. The CDR3 loop is CASSAGRSFEAFF. The DNA for the CDR3 is TGTGCCAGCAGCGCGGGACGCAGTTTTGAAGCTTTCTTT.

The chain carries TRBV19 and TRBJ1-1; a possible D gene is TRBD1 (5 bases). This CDR3 has 13 residues. V lost 8 bases, J lost 5 bases, and 15 bases lay in between. CDR1 is LNHDA, CDR2 SQIVND, per germline (reference sequence). The CDR3 coding sequence is TGTGCCAGTTCAGACAGACTTAGGACTGAAGCTTTCTTT. Translated, it gives CASSDRLRTEAFF.

V usage is TRBV7-9 and J usage is TRBJ2-7, with D hard to call. Trimming cost V 4 bases and J 2 bases, with 15 bases left between them. The CDR3 extends over 15 amino acids. Germline assignment: CDR1 SEHNR and CDR2 FQNEAQ (reference sequence). The CDR3 loop reads CASSSETVATYEQYF. CDR3 sequence (DNA): TGTGCCAGCAGCTCGGAGACCGTCGCAACCTACGAGCAGTACTTC.

This clone was detected only a few times. CDR3: CASSPIDRGSTNYGYTF. CDR3 bases: TGTGCCAGCAGTCCTATAGACAGGGGAAGTACCAACTATGGCTACACCTTC. V gene TRBV27 combines with J gene TRBJ1-2; 8 nucleotides align to TRBD1. The CDR3 loop spans 17 amino acids. V trimming: 5 bases; J trimming: 2 bases; junction bases outside the gene matches: 13. Germline CDR1 and CDR2: MNHEY and SMNVEV (reference sequence).

The chain couples TRBV29-1 to TRBJ2-1, with D perhaps matching TRBD1 (7 bases). Trimming pared 0 bases from V and 0 bases from J, leaving 12 bases between. The germline CDR1 and CDR2 sequences are SQVTM and ANQGSEA. The CDR3 is 16 amino acids. CDR3 region: CSVEDLQGGSYNEQFF. The CDR3 DNA is TGCAGCGTTGAAGATCTGCAGGGGGGCTCCTACAATGAGCAGTTCTTC.

To note about this clone: Given the absence of the conserved phenylalanine or tryptophan at the CDR3 end, a read error is likely. It is unclear where the CDR3 begins or ends on the DNA, so no DNA is shown, and the CDR3 is as TCRdb lists it. The genes are TRBV28 and TRBJ2-7; TRBD2, the table's D call, was not compared with the DNA. Germline loops: CDR1 MDHEN, CDR2 SYDVKM. From its first to its last residue, the CDR3 has 13 amino acids. The chain's CDR3 is CASSRSGTSGIFS.

This clone was seen a few times. This chain links TRBV6-5 with TRBJ1-1, with D tentatively TRBD1 (6 bases). The CDR3 is 13 amino acids. The V end lost 5 bases, the J end lost 6 bases, and 13 bases lay between the germline ends. The germline gives CDR1 MNHEY, CDR2 SVGAGI. Here the CDR3 DNA reads TGTGCCAGCAGTAGACCGGGGGGCCCTGAAGCTTTCTTT. As protein: CASSRPGGPEAFF.